These 23 T cell receptor beta chains originate from one sample sequenced in a study of T cells in Graves' hyperthyroidism and ophthalmopathy. RNA transcripts yielded amplified TCR beta CDR3 regions. Using the HTBI primer set, a first-round RT-PCR was run on the TCR CDR3. TCRdb reprocessed the multiplex PCR reads via MiXCR and lists one record per CDR3 protein. The repertoire holds about 560,000 distinct CDR3 sequences, with 15% to 20% as singletons. The sample was blood. Receptors were obtained from a woman under 30 with Graves' hyperthyroidism.

At least ten counts were recorded for this clonotype. This chain joins TRBV12-3 or TRBV12-4 and TRBJ1-2, with D possibly being TRBD1 (5 bases). The CDR3 is 14 amino acids. V lost 6 bases, J lost 0 bases, and 11 bases lay in between. CDR3 DNA sequence: TGTGCCAGCAGGGAGACAGATTCTAACTATGGCTACACCTTC. Protein: CASRETDSNYGYTF.

This clonotype has a count of ten or more. The rearrangement joins TRBV11-3 to TRBJ2-3; TRBD2 is a possible D gene (6 bases). In germline, CDR1 is SGHNT, CDR2 YENEEA. The CDR3 extends over 19 amino acids. V shed 5 bases and J shed 1 base, with 25 bases lying between them. The CDR3 bases are TGTGCCAGCAGCGAGGCCGCCCAAATTACTAGCACGGGCACAGATACGCAGTATTTT. It codes for CASSEAAQITSTGTDTQYF.

Regarding this clonotype: A read error may account for a junction end that differs from germline. V usage is TRBV12-3 or TRBV12-4 and J usage is TRBJ1-3, with D unresolved. The CDR3 covers 16 residues. The CDR3 region is CASSPRRVNSGNIIYF. As DNA, the CDR3 is TGTGCCAGCAGTCCCCGGCGGGTGAACTCTGGAAACATCATATATTTT.

There are a few counts of this clonotype. CDR3 protein: CASSPRASYNYGYTF. The CDR3 region has the DNA TGTGCCAGCTCACCACGGGCCAGTTATAACTATGGCTACACCTTC. The chain links TRBV18 to TRBJ1-2; unclear D gene. With 1 base removed from V and 1 base from J, the gap between germline ends came to 10 bases. Germline V CDR1 and CDR2: KGHSH, LQKENI. This CDR3 spans 15 amino acids. Filled out from reference TRBV18 and TRBJ1-2, the complete variable domain reads NAGVMQNPRHLVRRRGQEARLRCSPMKGHSHVYWYRQLPEEGLKFMVYLQKENIIDESGMPKERFSAEFPKEGPSILRIQQVVRGDSAAYFCASSPRASYNYGYTFGSGTRLTVV.

This clonotype was counted only a few times. The genes are TRBV4-1 and TRBJ2-2, with D hard to call. CDR3 length: 16 residues. Trimming took off 0 bases at V and 5 bases at J, with 13 bases between the two ends. CDR1 is MGHRA and CDR2 is YSYEKL in the germline V gene. The chain's CDR3 is CASSQDLATLTGELFF. In DNA form, the CDR3 reads TGCGCCAGCAGCCAAGATCTGGCCACCTTGACCGGGGAGCTGTTTTTT.

The V call is TRBV19, the J call TRBJ2-2; D not certain. This CDR3 is 12 amino acids long. Germline V lookup: CDR1 LNHDA, CDR2 SQIVND (reference sequence). Trimming left V 10 bases short and J 7 bases short, with 13 bases between. CDR3 loop: CATGRWNGELFF. The CDR3 DNA sequence: TGTGCCACCGGCCGGTGGAACGGGGAGCTGTTTTTT.

This clonotype was observed at least ten times. The chain has TRBV5-1 and TRBJ2-7; 9 positions match TRBD2. Trimming at V came to 5 bases and at J to 6 bases, leaving 12 bases not matched to a gene. CDR3 length: 15 amino acids. Germline loops: CDR1 SGHRS, CDR2 YFSETQ. The CDR3: CASSSETSGLGEQYF. As DNA, the CDR3 is TGCGCCAGCAGTTCTGAGACTAGCGGCCTCGGCGAGCAGTACTTC.

This clonotype was observed many times. The chain recombines TRBV6-2 or TRBV6-3 with TRBJ2-7; no definite D call. The CDR3 runs 13 residues. V gave up 3 bases and J gave up 2 bases, with 8 bases separating them. The germline V gene has CDR1 MNHEY and CDR2 SVGEGT. CDR3 loop: CASSYKPPYEQYF. Here the CDR3 DNA reads TGTGCCAGCAGTTATAAGCCGCCCTACGAGCAGTACTTC.

This clonotype was recorded at least ten times. The chain recombines TRBV27 with TRBJ1-5, with D unresolved. The germline V and J ends were trimmed by 2 bases and 3 bases, with 5 bases remaining between them. CDR1 is MNHEY and CDR2 is SMNVEV in the germline V gene (reference sequence). CDR3 length: 13 amino acids. CDR3 DNA: TGTGCCAGCAGTTTAGGGGTCAATCAGCCCCAGCATTTT. Translated, it gives CASSLGVNQPQHF.

The sample holds many counts of this clonotype. The rearrangement uses TRBV7-9 and TRBJ2-7, with D maybe TRBD1 (6 bases). From germline, CDR1 is SEHNR and CDR2 FQNEAQ (reference sequence). The V and J ends lost 5 bases and 3 bases respectively, with 11 bases between them. CDR3 size: 13 residues. CDR3 protein: CASSLPTGYEQYF. CDR3 DNA: TGTGCCAGCAGCCTCCCGACAGGCTACGAGCAGTACTTC.

This chain links TRBV5-1 with TRBJ1-6; 11 nucleotides match TRBD1. V shed 2 bases and J 5 bases; nucleotides not matched to a gene: 9. The CDR3 extends over 18 amino acids. Germline-derived CDR1 and CDR2 are SGHRS and YFSETQ. The CDR3 spells CASSLNPADRGHNSPLHF. As DNA, the CDR3 is TGCGCCAGCAGCTTAAACCCGGCGGACAGGGGGCATAATTCACCCCTCCACTTT.

This clonotype came up many times. This sequence joins TRBV6-6 and TRBJ1-5; D is possibly TRBD1 (5 bases). V gave up 2 bases and J gave up 1 base, with 9 bases separating them. Germline values: CDR1 MNHNY, CDR2 SVGAGI (reference sequence). The CDR3 contains 15 residues. The chain's CDR3 is CASSYGGESNQPQHF. As DNA, the CDR3 is TGTGCCAGCAGTTACGGAGGGGAGAGCAATCAGCCCCAGCATTTT.

The chain couples TRBV20-1 to TRBJ1-6; no definite D call. This CDR3 is built from 13 residues. Germline CDR1 is DFQATT and CDR2 is SNEGSKA (reference sequence). The V gene lost 3 bases and the J gene lost 8 bases, with 11 bases spanning the gap. CDR3 amino acids: CSASEQADSPLHF. CDR3 bases: TGCAGTGCTAGCGAGCAGGCTGATTCACCCCTCCACTTT.

This clonotype was counted only a few times. The rearrangement links TRBV10-3 to TRBJ1-1; TRBD1 might be the D (6 bases). Germline CDR1 ENHRY, CDR2 SYGVKD. With 6 bases removed from V and 1 base from J, the gap between germline ends came to 12 bases. This CDR3 comprises 14 residues. CDR3 sequence (DNA): TGTGCCATCAGCGGGGGCAGTTCGAACACTGAAGCTTTCTTT. Translation: CAISGGSSNTEAFF.

This clonotype was counted a few times. V is TRBV19 and J is TRBJ2-2; 10 positions match TRBD2. CDR1 is LNHDA and CDR2 is SQIVND in the germline V gene (reference sequence). This CDR3 region has 16 residues. Trimming took 6 bases from V and 3 from J; bases not matched to a gene: 7. The CDR3 protein is CASSLAGVMDTGELFF. CDR3 in DNA: TGTGCCAGTAGCCTAGCGGGAGTGATGGACACCGGGGAGCTGTTTTTT.

There are a few counts of this clonotype. The genes are TRBV4-2 and TRBJ2-3; D gene unclear. V was cut by 0 bases and J by 0 bases, with 7 bases left in between. The CDR3 is made up of 15 amino acids. Germline V gives CDR1 LGHNA, CDR2 YNFKEQ. The CDR3 nucleotides are TGTGCCAGCAGCCAAGATAACGGTAGCACAGATACGCAGTATTTT. Translation: CASSQDNGSTDTQYF.

On this clonotype: A single base separates this from a much larger clone, so it may be a read error. The chain is built from TRBV20-1 and TRBJ2-7; TRBD1 agrees at 9 bases. The CDR3 spans 15 residues. The J segment lost 9 bases and the V segment lost 5 bases, leaving 17 bases of the junction unmatched. Germline CDR1 DFQATT, CDR2 SNEGSKA (reference sequence). CDR3 sequence reads: CSAQPELQGASGQYF. CDR3 DNA: TGCAGTGCTCAACCGGAACTACAGGGGGCAAGCGGGCAGTACTTC.

This clonotype occurred many times. The V call is TRBV2, the J call TRBJ2-3; D is uncertain. The germline V gene encodes CDR1 SNHLY and CDR2 FYNNEI. The CDR3 is made up of 13 amino acids. V was cut by 7 bases and J by 2 bases, with 10 bases left in between. CDR3 nucleotide sequence: TGTGCCAGCACCCACCAGGTCACAGATACGCAGTATTTT. It yields the protein CASTHQVTDTQYF.

This clonotype has a count of ten or more. The rearrangement links TRBV20-1 to TRBJ2-3; D not resolved. Trimming shortened V by 2 bases and J by 6 bases, and 9 bases separated the two germline ends. The germline gives CDR1 DFQATT, CDR2 SNEGSKA (reference sequence). CDR3 length: 12 residues. The CDR3 protein is CSARFILDTQYF. The CDR3, as DNA: TGCAGTGCTAGATTCATCCTTGATACGCAGTATTTT.

This chain uses TRBV20-1 with TRBJ2-7; 10 nucleotides align to TRBD2. CDR1 is DFQATT, CDR2 SNEGSKA, per germline (reference sequence). The CDR3 extends over 14 amino acids. V was clipped by 3 bases and J by 4 bases; unmatched bases: 6. The CDR3 here is CSASLAGDRYEQYF. The DNA for the CDR3 is TGCAGTGCTAGTCTAGCGGGGGACCGGTACGAGCAGTACTTC.

The chain is built from TRBV3-1 and TRBJ1-1; perhaps TRBD1 as D (6 bases). V dropped 5 bases and J dropped 0 bases, with 13 bases sitting between them. The CDR3 is 15 residues long. Germline CDR1 is LGHDT and CDR2 is YNNKEL (reference sequence). The CDR3 DNA follows: TGTGCCAGCAGCGCTACAGGGTTGGTGAACACTGAAGCTTTCTTT. Residues: CASSATGLVNTEAFF.

This clonotype was detected many times. The rearrangement uses TRBV5-1 and TRBJ1-2; weak D call: TRBD1 (5 bases). Germline V gene sequence: CDR1 SGHRS, CDR2 YFSETQ. This CDR3 is built from 12 residues. The V gene lost 0 bases and the J gene lost 8 bases, with 8 bases spanning the gap. The CDR3 sequence is CASSLVEGGYTF. Here the CDR3 DNA reads TGCGCCAGCAGCTTGGTCGAGGGGGGCTACACCTTC.

This clonotype was counted ten times or more. V and J are TRBV6-2 or TRBV6-3 and TRBJ1-5; no reliable D call. Germline V gene sequence: CDR1 MNHEY, CDR2 SVGEGT. The V end lost 5 bases, the J end lost 7 bases, and 12 bases lay between the germline ends. The CDR3 sequence is 13 residues long. CDR3 in DNA: TGTGCCAGCAGTGAAACTAACTGGCAGCCCCAGCATTTT. Amino acids: CASSETNWQPQHF.